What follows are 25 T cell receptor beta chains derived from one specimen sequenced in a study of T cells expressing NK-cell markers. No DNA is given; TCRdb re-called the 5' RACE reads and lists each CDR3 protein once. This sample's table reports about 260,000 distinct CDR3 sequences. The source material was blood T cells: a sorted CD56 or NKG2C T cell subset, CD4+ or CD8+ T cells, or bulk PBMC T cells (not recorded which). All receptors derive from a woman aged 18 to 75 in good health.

The CDR3 protein is CASSQRDGLNTEAFF. The chain links TRBV18 to TRBJ1-1; the D call from TCRdb, TRBD1, cannot be confirmed without DNA. The CDR3 has 15 amino acids. In germline, CDR1 is KGHSH, CDR2 LQKENI.

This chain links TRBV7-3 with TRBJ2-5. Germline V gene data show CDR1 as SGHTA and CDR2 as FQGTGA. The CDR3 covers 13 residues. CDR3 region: CASSLRVKETQYF.

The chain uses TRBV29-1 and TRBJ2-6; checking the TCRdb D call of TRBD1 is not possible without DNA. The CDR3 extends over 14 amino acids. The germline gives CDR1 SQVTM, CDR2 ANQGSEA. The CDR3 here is CSVEGGVGANVLTF.

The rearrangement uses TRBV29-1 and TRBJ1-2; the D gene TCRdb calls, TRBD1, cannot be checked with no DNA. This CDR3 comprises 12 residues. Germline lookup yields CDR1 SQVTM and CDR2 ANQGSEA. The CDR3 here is CSVDRDIGSYTF.

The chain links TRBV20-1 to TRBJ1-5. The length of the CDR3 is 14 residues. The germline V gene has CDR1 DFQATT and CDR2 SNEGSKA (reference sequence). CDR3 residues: CSAMRQALNQPQHF.

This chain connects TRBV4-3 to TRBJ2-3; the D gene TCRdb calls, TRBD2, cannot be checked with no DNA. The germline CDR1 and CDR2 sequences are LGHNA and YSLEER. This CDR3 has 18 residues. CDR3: CASSQVPIAGGPPDTQYF.

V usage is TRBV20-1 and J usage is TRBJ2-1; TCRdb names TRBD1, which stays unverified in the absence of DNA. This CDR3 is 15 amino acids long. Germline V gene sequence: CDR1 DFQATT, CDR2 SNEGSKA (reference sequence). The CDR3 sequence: CSARVSGAPPNEQFF.

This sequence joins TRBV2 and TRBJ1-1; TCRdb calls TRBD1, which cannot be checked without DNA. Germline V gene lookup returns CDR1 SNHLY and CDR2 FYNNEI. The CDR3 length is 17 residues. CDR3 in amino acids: CASSGGGTGLRWTEAFF.

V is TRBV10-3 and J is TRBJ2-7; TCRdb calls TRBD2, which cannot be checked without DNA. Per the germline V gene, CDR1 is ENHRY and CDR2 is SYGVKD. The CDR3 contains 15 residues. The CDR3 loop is CAISDGSSGTYEQYF.

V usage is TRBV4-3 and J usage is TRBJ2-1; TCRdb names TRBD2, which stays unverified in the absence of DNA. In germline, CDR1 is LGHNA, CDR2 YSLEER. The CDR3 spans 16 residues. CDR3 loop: CASSQAPAGGRGEQFF.

The chain's CDR3 is CSAPLFDEQFF. The V gene is TRBV20-1, the J gene TRBJ2-1; the TCRdb D gene call, TRBD1, has no DNA to confirm it. This CDR3 contains 11 residues. CDR1 and CDR2 from the germline V gene are DFQATT and SNEGSKA (reference sequence).

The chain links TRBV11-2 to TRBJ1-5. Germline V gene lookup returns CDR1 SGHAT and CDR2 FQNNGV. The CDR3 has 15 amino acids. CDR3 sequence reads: CASSLDFLGNQPQHF.

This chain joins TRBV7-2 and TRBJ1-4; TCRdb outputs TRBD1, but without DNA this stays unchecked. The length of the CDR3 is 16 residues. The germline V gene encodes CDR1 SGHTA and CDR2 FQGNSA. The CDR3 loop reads CASSLAPQGMGEKLFF. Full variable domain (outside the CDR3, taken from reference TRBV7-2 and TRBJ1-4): GAGVSQSPSNKVTEKGKDVELRCDPISGHTALYWYRQSLGQGLEFLIYFQGNSAPDKSGLPSDRFSAERTGGSVSTLTIQRTQQEDSAVYLCASSLAPQGMGEKLFFGSGTQLSVL.

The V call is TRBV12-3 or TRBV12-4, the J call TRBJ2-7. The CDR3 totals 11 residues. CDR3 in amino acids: CASSTNYEQYF.

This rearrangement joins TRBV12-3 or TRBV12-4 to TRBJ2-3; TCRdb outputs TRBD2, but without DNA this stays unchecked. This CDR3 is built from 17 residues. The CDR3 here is CASSFGTSGTGTDTQYF.

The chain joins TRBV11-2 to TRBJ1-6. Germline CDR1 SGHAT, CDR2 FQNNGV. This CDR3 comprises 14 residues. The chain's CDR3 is CASSLDLGYSPLHF.

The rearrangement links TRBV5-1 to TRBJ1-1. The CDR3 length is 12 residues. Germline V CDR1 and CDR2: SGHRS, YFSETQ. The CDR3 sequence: CARRGGGTEAFF.

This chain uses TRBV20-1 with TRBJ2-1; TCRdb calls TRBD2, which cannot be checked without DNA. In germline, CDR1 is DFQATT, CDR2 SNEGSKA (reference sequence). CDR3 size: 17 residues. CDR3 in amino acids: CSASSPGLAGAYNEQFF.

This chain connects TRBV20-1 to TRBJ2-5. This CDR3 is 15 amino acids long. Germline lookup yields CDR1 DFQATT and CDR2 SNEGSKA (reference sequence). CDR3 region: CSATPGSWAQETQYF.

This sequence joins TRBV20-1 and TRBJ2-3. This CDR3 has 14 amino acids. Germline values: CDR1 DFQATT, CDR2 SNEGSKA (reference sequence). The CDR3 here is CSAKRRQNTDTQYF.

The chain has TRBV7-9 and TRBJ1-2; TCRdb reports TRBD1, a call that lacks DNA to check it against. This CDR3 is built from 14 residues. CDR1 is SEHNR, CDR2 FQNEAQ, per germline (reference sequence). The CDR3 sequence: CASSLISQGNGYTF.

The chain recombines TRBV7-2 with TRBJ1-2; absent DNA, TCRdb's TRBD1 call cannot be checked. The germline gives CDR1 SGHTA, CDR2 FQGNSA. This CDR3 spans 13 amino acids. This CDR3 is CASSLTFPEGYTF.

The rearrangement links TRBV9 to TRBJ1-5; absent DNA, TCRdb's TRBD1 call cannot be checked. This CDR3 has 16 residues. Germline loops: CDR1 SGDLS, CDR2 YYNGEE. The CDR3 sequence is CASSVAPDRGNQPQHF.

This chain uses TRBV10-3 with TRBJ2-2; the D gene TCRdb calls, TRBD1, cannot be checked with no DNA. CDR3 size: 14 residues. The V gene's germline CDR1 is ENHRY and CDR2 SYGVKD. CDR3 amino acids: CAISRGQGAGELFF.

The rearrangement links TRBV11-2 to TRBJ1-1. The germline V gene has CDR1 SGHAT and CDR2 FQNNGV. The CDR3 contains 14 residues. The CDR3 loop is CASSLASLLTEAFF.